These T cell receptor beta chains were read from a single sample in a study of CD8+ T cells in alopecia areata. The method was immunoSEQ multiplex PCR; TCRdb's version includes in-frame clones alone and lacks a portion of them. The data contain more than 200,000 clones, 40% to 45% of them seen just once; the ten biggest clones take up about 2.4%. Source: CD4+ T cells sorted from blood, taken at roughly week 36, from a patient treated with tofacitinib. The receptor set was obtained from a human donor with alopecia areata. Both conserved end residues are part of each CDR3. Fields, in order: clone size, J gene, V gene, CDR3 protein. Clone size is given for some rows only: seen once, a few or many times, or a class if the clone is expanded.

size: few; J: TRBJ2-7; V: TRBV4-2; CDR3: CASKPDPRTGPHEQYF
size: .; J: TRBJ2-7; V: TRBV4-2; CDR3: CASSQVSRSLSYEQYF
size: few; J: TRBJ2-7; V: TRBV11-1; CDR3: CASSPPGLGAAEQYF
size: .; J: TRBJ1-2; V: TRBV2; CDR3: CASSELRSGLRGYTF
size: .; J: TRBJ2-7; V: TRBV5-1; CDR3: CASSPDRVKYF
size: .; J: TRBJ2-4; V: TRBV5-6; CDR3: CASSSPGEGGKNIQYF
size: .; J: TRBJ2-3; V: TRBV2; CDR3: CASSVVSDTQYF
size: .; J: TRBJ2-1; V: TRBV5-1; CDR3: CASSSRGEQFF
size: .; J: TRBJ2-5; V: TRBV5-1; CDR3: CASSQTGQETQYF
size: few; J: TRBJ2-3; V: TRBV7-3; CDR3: CASSFYPTGGTDTQYF
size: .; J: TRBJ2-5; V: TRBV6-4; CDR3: CASSVTEGKTQYF
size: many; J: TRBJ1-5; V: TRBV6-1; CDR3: CASSSTRTNQPQHF
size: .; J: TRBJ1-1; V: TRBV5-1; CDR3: CASSLAIGLDTEAFF
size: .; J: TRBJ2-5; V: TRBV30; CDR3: CAWSANLQETQYF